One sample yielded the 14 T cell receptor beta chains listed below, sequenced in a study of CD8 T cells in ankylosing spondylitis. MiXCR, run by TCRdb on the 5' RACE reads, gives a single entry per CDR3 protein. The table has 150,000 to 200,000 distinct CDR3 sequences, 10% to 15% seen once; the top ten hold 9.5% to 12%. What was sequenced was blood, either unsorted or a sorted T cell fraction (not recorded which). These receptors were obtained from a female donor with ankylosing spondylitis or in good health (not recorded which).

This clonotype was recorded a few times. The rearrangement uses TRBV3-1 and TRBJ2-5; 8 nucleotides line up with TRBD1. CDR1 is LGHDT, CDR2 YNNKEL, per germline (reference sequence). The CDR3 has 14 residues. Trimming removed 3 bases from V and 2 bases from J; junction bases left unmatched: 2. The chain's CDR3 is CASSQTGVQETQYF. Written as DNA, the CDR3 is TGTGCCAGCAGCCAGACAGGGGTGCAAGAGACCCAGTACTTC.

The genes are TRBV6-5 and TRBJ1-1; 10 bases match TRBD1. This CDR3 contains 15 residues. The trim removed 0 bases at V and 5 bases at J, leaving 3 bases unmatched. Looked up from germline, CDR1 is MNHEY and CDR2 is SVGAGI. In DNA form, the CDR3 reads TGTGCCAGCAGTTACTCGGGGACAGGGGTAACTGAAGCTTTCTTT. It codes for CASSYSGTGVTEAFF.

This clonotype turned up a few times. V and J are TRBV6-8 and TRBJ1-6; D is possibly TRBD1 (6 bases). V lost 4 bases, J lost 8 bases, and 21 bases lay in between. Germline lookup yields CDR1 MNHGY and CDR2 SAAAGT. CDR3 length equals 17 residues. The CDR3 spells CASSSSTGFGTDSPLHF. The CDR3 DNA follows: TGTGCCAGCAGTTCCTCAACAGGGTTCGGGACCGATTCACCCCTCCACTTT.

This clonotype was observed many times. The J gene is TRBJ1-5, the V gene TRBV28; tentative D call: TRBD1 (6 bases). The ends were cut back, 2 bases at V and 4 bases at J, with 9 bases in the middle. Germline V CDR1 and CDR2: MDHEN, SYDVKM. CDR3 length equals 14 residues. The chain's CDR3 is CASSLVTGNQPQHF. In DNA, the CDR3 is TGTGCCAGCAGTTTAGTGACAGGAAATCAGCCCCAGCATTTT.

This clonotype has at least ten counts. The chain has TRBV6-1 and TRBJ1-1, with D possibly TRBD1 on 6 matching bases. CDR1 and CDR2 from the germline V gene are MNHNS and SASEGT. The ends were cut back, 9 bases at V and 1 base at J, with 12 bases in the middle. This CDR3 spans 13 amino acids. The CDR3 is CASETGQNTEAFF. The CDR3 DNA follows: TGTGCCAGTGAGACAGGACAGAACACTGAAGCTTTCTTT.

This clonotype was seen ten or more times. This chain connects TRBV5-1 to TRBJ2-1; 11 bases line up with TRBD1. CDR1 and CDR2 from the germline V gene are SGHRS and YFSETQ. The CDR3 consists of 17 residues. V lost 4 bases to trimming and J lost 7 bases; unmatched junction nucleotides: 13. The CDR3 is CASSPGGRTGGYNEQFF. The CDR3, as DNA: TGCGCCAGCAGCCCAGGGGGGCGGACAGGGGGCTATAATGAGCAGTTCTTC.

This clonotype has a count of ten or more. The chain carries TRBV7-9 and TRBJ1-2; D gene ambiguous. CDR3 length equals 13 residues. Germline CDR1 and CDR2: SEHNR and FQNEAQ (reference sequence). The V and J ends lost 2 bases and 4 bases respectively, with 8 bases between them. Written as DNA, the CDR3 is TGTGCCAGCAGCTTACAGGCGTCCTATGGCTACACCTTC. Its protein is CASSLQASYGYTF.

The chain couples TRBV20-1 to TRBJ1-1; possibly TRBD1 for D (6 bases). The ends were cut back, 5 bases at V and 4 bases at J, with 17 bases in the middle. The CDR3 has 14 amino acids. Germline V CDR1 and CDR2: DFQATT, SNEGSKA (reference sequence). In nucleotides, the CDR3 is TGCAGTGCTTCAAAGGGGGGTGGAGGCACTGAAGCTTTCTTT. Translated: CSASKGGGGTEAFF.

The rearrangement joins TRBV20-1 to TRBJ2-7; maybe TRBD1 (6 bases). V gave up 1 base and J gave up 6 bases, with 10 bases separating them. The CDR3 extends over 12 amino acids. Germline CDR1 DFQATT, CDR2 SNEGSKA (reference sequence). The chain's CDR3 is CSARGGRGEQYF. In nucleotides, the CDR3 is TGCAGTGCTAGAGGGGGCAGGGGCGAGCAGTACTTC.

The table lists this clonotype with a count of one. The rearrangement links TRBV29-1 to TRBJ1-6; D remains unclear. CDR1 and CDR2 from the germline V gene are SQVTM and ANQGSEA. The CDR3 covers 14 residues. The ends were cut back, 5 bases at V and 5 bases at J, with 13 bases in the middle. Here the CDR3 reads CSVKEGFNNSPLHF. Here the CDR3 DNA reads TGCAGCGTTAAGGAGGGATTCAATAATTCACCCCTCCACTTT.

This clonotype turned up a few times. Here the CDR3 reads CASSQYRGRFTEAFF. CDR3 DNA: TGTGCCAGCAGCCAGTACAGGGGGCGGTTCACTGAAGCTTTCTTT. This sequence joins TRBV3-1 and TRBJ1-1; 9 bases align to TRBD1. V lost 3 bases, J lost 4 bases, and 6 bases stayed unmatched. This CDR3 has 15 amino acids. Germline lookup yields CDR1 LGHDT and CDR2 YNNKEL (reference sequence).

This clonotype has just a few counts. This sequence joins TRBV5-1 and TRBJ2-2; tentatively, D is TRBD1 (5 bases). This CDR3 has 16 residues. V gave up 0 bases and J gave up 2 bases, with 11 bases separating them. Germline V lookup: CDR1 SGHRS, CDR2 YFSETQ. The CDR3 sequence is CASSLATASNTGELFF. The DNA for the CDR3 is TGCGCCAGCAGCTTGGCGACAGCTTCAAACACCGGGGAGCTGTTTTTT.

As for this clonotype: A much bigger clone sits one base away, suggesting this may be a read error. The V call is TRBV5-4, the J call TRBJ2-3; perhaps TRBD1 as D (6 bases). This CDR3 has 13 residues. CDR1 and CDR2 (germline): SGHNT, YYREEE (reference sequence). Trimming shortened V by 2 bases and J by 4 bases, and 8 bases separated the two germline ends. The CDR3 loop reads CASSFPGADTQYF. The CDR3 nucleotides are TGTGCCAGCAGCTTTCCAGGGGCAGATACGCAGTATTTT.

CDR3: CASSQRRGTNEKLFF. CDR3 bases: TGTGCCAGCAGCCAGCGGCGCGGGACTAATGAAAAACTGTTTTTT. The rearrangement joins TRBV5-6 to TRBJ1-4, with no clear D. V was cut by 4 bases and J by 2 bases, with 12 bases left in between. The CDR3 totals 15 residues. Germline lookup yields CDR1 SGHDT and CDR2 YYEEEE.